One T cell receptor beta chain is described in this entry. The data belong to a study of blood T cell repertoires in COVID-19. The table came from immunoSEQ multiplex PCR; TCRdb's copy has only in-frame clones and leaves some out. The sample lists roughly 43,000 clones, over 75% seen once, with 12% in the top ten. This CDR3 has 15 amino acids. The V gene end was trimmed by 0 bases and the J gene end by 8 bases; junction bases not matched to a gene: 5. Germline CDR1 and CDR2: ENHRY and SYGVKD. This TCR derives from a human donor in a cohort sampled during active COVID-19. The rearrangement uses TRBV10-3 and TRBJ2-1; TRBD1 aligns across 9 bases. Sequencing was done on a sample of peripheral blood. In nucleotides, the CDR3 is TGTGCCATCAGTGAGTCGAGGGGACAGGGCGATGAGCAGTTCTTC. Amino acids: CAISESRGQGDEQFF.